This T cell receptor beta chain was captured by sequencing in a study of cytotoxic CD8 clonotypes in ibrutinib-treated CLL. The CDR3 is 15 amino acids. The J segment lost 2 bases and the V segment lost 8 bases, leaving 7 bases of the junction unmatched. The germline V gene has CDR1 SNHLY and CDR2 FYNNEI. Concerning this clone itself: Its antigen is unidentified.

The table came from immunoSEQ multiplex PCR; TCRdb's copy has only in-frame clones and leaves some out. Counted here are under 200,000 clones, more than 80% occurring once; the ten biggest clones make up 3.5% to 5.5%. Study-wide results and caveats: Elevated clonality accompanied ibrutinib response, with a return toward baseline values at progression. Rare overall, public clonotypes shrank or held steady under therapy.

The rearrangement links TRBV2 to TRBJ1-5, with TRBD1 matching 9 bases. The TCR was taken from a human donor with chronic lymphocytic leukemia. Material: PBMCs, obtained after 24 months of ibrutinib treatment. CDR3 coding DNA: TGTGCCAGCCGACCGGACAGGGGAGGCAATCAGCCCCAGCATTTT. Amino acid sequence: CASRPDRGGNQPQHF.